The present T cell receptor beta chain was sequenced within a study of blood T cells in healthy people across ages. PCR was performed a second time for 7 to 11 cycles using a sample-barcoded 5' primer and a J-beta primer mix. TCRdb re-called the 5' RACE reads through MiXCR, storing one row per CDR3 protein. The sample includes roughly 680,000 distinct CDR3 sequences, about half seen only once; the top ten take around a third. Trimming took off 1 base at V and 2 bases at J, with 10 bases between the two ends. Germline V gene lookup returns CDR1 LNHNV and CDR2 YYDKDF (reference sequence). The length of the CDR3 is 15 residues.

The clonotype originates from an older woman in good health. What was sequenced was blood. The V and J genes are TRBV15 and TRBJ2-3; no clear D. CDR3 protein: CATSRGEGYTDTQYF. The CDR3 DNA is TGTGCCACCAGCAGAGGAGAAGGATACACAGATACGCAGTATTTT.